The 26 T cell receptor beta chains presented below share a single source sample, sequenced in a study of blood T cell repertoires in COVID-19. The data were produced by immunoSEQ multiplex PCR, yet TCRdb's version contains in-frame clones alone and is incomplete. The sample lists about 120,000 clones, 80% to 90% seen once, with approximately 30% in the top ten. The specimen sequenced was peripheral blood. All receptors derive from a man between 65 and 85 years old with active or convalescent COVID-19.

The chain joins TRBV7-8 to TRBJ1-1; 8 nucleotides line up with TRBD1. There are 15 residues in the CDR3. Losses at the gene ends were 5 bases for V and 0 bases for J; bases not matched to a gene: 5. Germline CDR1 reads SGHVS; CDR2 reads FQNEAQ. CDR3 sequence (DNA): TGTGCCAGCAGCCCTCGACAGGGGATGAACACTGAAGCTTTCTTT. This translates into CASSPRQGMNTEAFF. The entire variable domain, with the rest obtained from reference TRBV7-8 and TRBJ1-1, is as follows: GAGVSQSPRYKVAKRGQDVALRCDPISGHVSLFWYQQALGQGPEFLTYFQNEAQLDKSGLPSDRFFAERPEGSVSTLKIQRTQQEDSAVYLCASSPRQGMNTEAFFGQGTRLTVV.

The chain couples TRBV3-1 (or the pseudogene TRBV3-2) to TRBJ2-7, with D perhaps TRBD1 (6 bases). Trimming took 0 bases from V and 2 from J, leaving 8 bases between them. CDR3 length: 14 amino acids. Germline V CDR1 and CDR2: LGHDT, YNNKEL (reference sequence). CDR3 loop: CASSQEAGAYEQYF. CDR3 DNA: TGTGCCAGCAGCCAAGAAGCAGGGGCCTACGAGCAGTACTTC.

CDR3 nucleotides: TGTGCCAGCAGTTTATTACGGGAGGGAACTTACAATGAGCAGTTCTTC. As protein: CASSLLREGTYNEQFF. The V gene is TRBV27, the J gene TRBJ2-1; TRBD2 matches at 8 bases. Germline V CDR1 and CDR2: MNHEY, SMNVEV (reference sequence). This CDR3 is built from 16 residues. V was pared by 1 base and J by 4 bases, with 6 bases of the junction left unmatched.

The chain employs TRBV28 and TRBJ1-1, with 9 positions matching TRBD1. Unmatched junction bases numbered 7, after V lost 5 bases and J lost 0 bases. Looked up from germline, CDR1 is MDHEN and CDR2 is SYDVKM. This CDR3 region has 16 residues. DNA for the CDR3: TGTGCCAGCAGTCCTCGGGACAGGGCCTTGAACACTGAAGCTTTCTTT. Translated, it gives CASSPRDRALNTEAFF.

This clone has a single count. The chain uses TRBV4-1 and TRBJ2-5, with 9 bases that match TRBD2. CDR3 length: 16 amino acids. In germline, CDR1 is MGHRA, CDR2 YSYEKL. The V gene end was trimmed by 3 bases and the J gene end by 1 base; junction bases not matched to a gene: 6. CDR3 protein: CASSQGPSGTQETQYF. CDR3 in DNA: TGCGCCAGCAGCCAGGGGCCTAGCGGGACCCAAGAGACCCAGTACTTC.

This clone has just a few counts. The chain is built from TRBV5-6 and TRBJ1-2; the D is unclear. CDR1 and CDR2 (germline): SGHDT, YYEEEE. V was pared by 1 base and J by 12 bases, with 10 bases between. This CDR3 region has 11 residues. The CDR3 DNA follows: TGTGCCAGCAGCTTGATGGGGAGTAACACCTTC. Translating it yields CASSLMGSNTF.

The gene calls are TRBV3-1 (or the pseudogene TRBV3-2) and TRBJ2-5, with D unresolved. Trimming pared 1 base from V and 4 bases from J, leaving 4 bases between. This CDR3 comprises 12 residues. Germline V lookup: CDR1 LGHDT, CDR2 YNNKEL (reference sequence). In nucleotides, the CDR3 is TGTGCCAGCAGCCAAGGAGGAGAGACCCAGTACTTC. Encoded protein: CASSQGGETQYF.

Here the CDR3 reads CSVEVSVMNTEAFF. The CDR3 DNA sequence: TGCAGCGTTGAGGTGTCGGTCATGAACACTGAAGCTTTCTTT. The chain is built from TRBV29-1 and TRBJ1-1; D not certain. Germline CDR1 and CDR2: SQVTM and ANQGSEA. The V end was cut by 3 bases, the J end by 0 bases, with 11 bases between. CDR3 length: 14 amino acids.

V gene TRBV24-1 combines with J gene TRBJ2-5; TRBD2 matches at 16 bases. The CDR3 extends over 17 amino acids. J lost 3 bases, V lost 7 bases, and 7 bases had no gene match. The germline CDR1 and CDR2 sequences are KGHDR and SFDVKD. Written as DNA, the CDR3 is TGTGCCACCAGCCATCCGGGACTAGCGGGAGGGAAAGAGACCCAGTACTTC. Its translation is CATSHPGLAGGKETQYF.

The chain recombines TRBV11-2 with TRBJ2-1, with D perhaps TRBD2 (6 bases). The length of the CDR3 is 13 residues. From germline, CDR1 is SGHAT and CDR2 FQNNGV. V lost 1 base to trimming and J lost 5 bases, with 6 bases between them. The CDR3 coding sequence is TGTGCCAGCAGCTTAGGACTAGACAATGAGCAGTTCTTC. It translates to CASSLGLDNEQFF.

The chain links TRBV18 to TRBJ1-6; D call uncertain. V dropped 2 bases and J dropped 8 bases, with 13 bases sitting between them. Germline lookup yields CDR1 KGHSH and CDR2 LQKENI. The length of the CDR3 is 15 residues. Written as DNA, the CDR3 is TGTGCCAGCTCACCATCTGCGTCCCCACATTCACCCCTCCACTTT. As protein: CASSPSASPHSPLHF.

The chain couples TRBV7-9 to TRBJ2-2; D is possibly TRBD2 (5 bases). The CDR3 covers 12 residues. V lost 6 bases, J lost 3 bases, and 5 bases lay in between. Germline V gene data show CDR1 as SEHNR and CDR2 as FQNEAQ (reference sequence). CDR3 residues: CASRRDTGELFF. The CDR3, as DNA: TGTGCCAGCAGGAGGGACACCGGGGAGCTGTTTTTT.

This clone showed up just a few times. The chain links TRBV27 to TRBJ1-2; a weak D match, TRBD1 (5 bases). Per germline, CDR1 MNHEY and CDR2 SMNVEV (reference sequence). This CDR3 is built from 15 residues. Trimming removed 0 bases from V and 3 bases from J, with 11 bases in between. The chain's CDR3 is CASSLSPGLDYGYTF. CDR3 DNA sequence: TGTGCCAGCAGTTTATCACCAGGGTTGGACTATGGCTACACCTTC.

V gene TRBV27 combines with J gene TRBJ2-7, with TRBD1 matching over 11 bases. The CDR3 runs to 15 residues. Germline V lookup: CDR1 MNHEY, CDR2 SMNVEV (reference sequence). V dropped 2 bases and J dropped 3; count of bases not matched to a gene: 3. CDR3 residues: CASSLGTGGGYEQYF. CDR3 DNA sequence: TGTGCCAGCAGTTTAGGGACAGGGGGGGGCTACGAGCAGTACTTC.

The chain is built from TRBV5-1 and TRBJ2-3, with 8 bases aligning to TRBD2. The CDR3 extends over 19 amino acids. The junction had 14 bases not matched to a gene; V was cut back by 0 bases and J by 2 bases. Per germline, CDR1 SGHRS and CDR2 YFSETQ. The CDR3 coding sequence is TGCGCCAGCAGCTTGGGGATTTATCGGGCGGGAGGTACCACAGATACGCAGTATTTT. Protein: CASSLGIYRAGGTTDTQYF.

V is TRBV27 and J is TRBJ1-3; D remains ambiguous. Germline lookup yields CDR1 MNHEY and CDR2 SMNVEV (reference sequence). The CDR3 spans 12 residues. V was cut by 8 bases and J by 10 bases, with 15 bases left in between. The CDR3 nucleotides read TGTGCCAGCGGCCAGACCCTCGGGACCATATATTTT. Translated, it gives CASGQTLGTIYF.

This clone showed up just a few times. This sequence joins TRBV7-2 and TRBJ2-7, with a weak D call TRBD1 (6 bases). The CDR3 is 15 residues long. Germline CDR1 reads SGHTA; CDR2 reads FQGNSA. V gave up 3 bases and J gave up 6 bases, with 18 bases separating them. CDR3 sequence (DNA): TGTGCCAGCAGCTTCCAAATTACAGGGTCCCCCGAGCAGTACTTC. Residues: CASSFQITGSPEQYF.

This clone has a single count. The V and J genes are TRBV6-4 and TRBJ1-1; TRBD1 matches 9 bases. CDR3 length: 14 residues. Germline V gene lookup returns CDR1 MRHNA and CDR2 SNTAGT. The V and J ends lost 6 bases and 5 bases, in that order; junction bases with no gene match: 7. In DNA form, the CDR3 reads TGTGCCAGCAGCTCCCGACAGGGGGAAACTGAAGCTTTCTTT. Translating it yields CASSSRQGETEAFF.

This chain connects TRBV28 to TRBJ2-1; perhaps TRBD1 as D (6 bases). CDR1 is MDHEN, CDR2 SYDVKM, per germline. The length of the CDR3 is 15 residues. Trimming took 2 bases from V and 6 from J, leaving 14 bases between them. CDR3 in amino acids: CASSLGAGVGNEQFF. The CDR3 DNA is TGTGCCAGCAGTTTAGGGGCAGGGGTGGGCAATGAGCAGTTCTTC.

This clone was recorded only once. This chain connects TRBV25-1 to TRBJ2-5, with TRBD1 matching over 8 bases. From germline, CDR1 is MGHDK and CDR2 SYGVNS. The CDR3 contains 17 residues. V shed 2 bases, J shed 4 bases, and the junction held 12 bases outside the gene matches. CDR3 in DNA: TGTGCCAGCAGTGAAGCGGCAGGGGGCGCAAGGGTAGAGACCCAGTACTTC. It yields the protein CASSEAAGGARVETQYF. Based on the CDR3 plus reference TRBV25-1 and TRBJ2-5, the full variable domain is EADIYQTPRYLVIGTGKKITLECSQTMGHDKMYWYQQDPGMELHLIHYSYGVNSTEKGDLSSESTVSRIRTEHFPLTLESARPSHTSQYLCASSEAAGGARVETQYFGPGTRLLVL.

The chain carries TRBV27 and TRBJ2-7, with 7 bases identical to TRBD1. The ends lost 6 bases at V and 4 bases at J; junction bases unmatched: 15. This CDR3 contains 16 residues. Germline CDR1 is MNHEY and CDR2 is SMNVEV (reference sequence). The CDR3 sequence: CASRPGGSRGGYEQYF. DNA for the CDR3: TGTGCCAGCAGGCCAGGGGGATCGAGGGGTGGGTACGAGCAGTACTTC.

The gene calls are TRBV7-2 and TRBJ2-2; 12 bases map to TRBD1. This CDR3 has 15 residues. V dropped 5 bases and J dropped 7; count of bases not matched to a gene: 5. Per the germline V gene, CDR1 is SGHTA and CDR2 is FQGNSA. CDR3 nucleotide sequence: TGTGCCAGCAGCCCCGGGACAGGGGGCGACGGGGAGCTGTTTTTT. As protein: CASSPGTGGDGELFF.

The V call is TRBV9, the J call TRBJ2-2; 14 nucleotides line up with TRBD2. Looked up from germline, CDR1 is SGDLS and CDR2 is YYNGEE. With V trimmed by 4 bases and J by 7 bases, 6 bases remained unmatched. This CDR3 has 16 residues. CDR3 bases: TGTGCCAGCAGCCCTAGACTAGCGGGAGGGTTCGGGGAGCTGTTTTTT. It codes for CASSPRLAGGFGELFF.

V is TRBV11-2 and J is TRBJ1-6; tentative D call: TRBD1 (5 bases). V dropped 3 bases and J dropped 7 bases, with 16 bases sitting between them. The CDR3 has 16 amino acids. Germline V gives CDR1 SGHAT, CDR2 FQNNGV. CDR3 in DNA: TGTGCCAGCAGCTTCTCTCAGGGAGGCGCAAATTCACCCCTCCACTTT. Translation gives CASSFSQGGANSPLHF.

This clone has more than one count but fewer than ten. The chain uses TRBV4-1 and TRBJ1-5; the D gene is possibly TRBD1 (6 bases). Germline loops: CDR1 MGHRA, CDR2 YSYEKL. The CDR3 spans 17 residues. V was cut by 0 bases and J by 0 bases, with 12 bases left in between. The CDR3 loop reads CASSQEGGAYSNQPQHF. In nucleotides, the CDR3 is TGCGCCAGCAGCCAAGAAGGGGGGGCTTATAGCAATCAGCCCCAGCATTTT.

Worth noting for this clone: Other DNA sequences in the sample encode the same CDR3. V gene TRBV7-2 combines with J gene TRBJ1-3, with D possibly matching TRBD1 (6 bases). Germline values: CDR1 SGHTA, CDR2 FQGNSA. Trimming left V 6 bases short and J 0 bases short, with 9 bases between. This CDR3 contains 14 residues. CDR3 region: CASRVQGSGNTIYF. In DNA, the CDR3 is TGTGCCAGCAGGGTACAGGGCTCTGGAAACACCATATATTTT.